The rows below give T cell receptor beta chains drawn from one sample of a study of molecular identifiers for immune sequencing clone quantification. TCRdb reprocessed the PCR reads with MiXCR, giving one entry per CDR3 protein. Of approximately 500,000 distinct CDR3 sequences listed, about 21% are singletons. Sequenced: naive CD8+ T cells from blood, with Jurkat cell RNA spiked in. These TCRs come from a human donor in good health. Some libraries in this study had Jurkat cell RNA spiked in. Each CDR3 is given with its conserved first and last residue. D genes are given only for firm matches. Clone size is not always given. Where it is, it says once, few, many or a class for expanded clones.

abundance	v_gene	j_gene	d_gene	CDR3nt	CDR3aa
NA	TRBV19	TRBJ2-1	NA	TGTGCCAGTAGTATTCGACCGATCTCCTACAATGAGCAGTCCTTC	CASSIRPISYNEQSF
NA	TRBV7-3	TRBJ2-1	NA	TGTGCCAGCAGCTCGGGCGGGAACTCCTACAATGGGCAGTTCTTC	CASSSGGNSYNGQFF
few	TRBV4-3	TRBJ1-1	NA	TGCGCCAGCAGCCAAGATAGGTCCAGAAACACTGAAGCTTTCTTT	CASSQDRSRNTEAFF
NA	TRBV7-7	TRBJ2-5	NA	TGTGCTAGCCGGGAGAGGACCCAGTACTTC	CASRERTQYF
many	TRBV6-5	TRBJ2-6	TRBD1	TGTGCCAGCAGTTACTCCCCGGGACAGGGGGCGAGTGGGGCCAACGTCCTGACTTTC	CASSYSPGQGASGANVLTF
many	TRBV5-1	TRBJ2-3	NA	TGCGCCAGCAGCCCATCGTTGGCGGGTGCAAGCACAGATACGCAGTATTTT	CASSPSLAGASTDTQYF
NA	TRBV5-8	TRBJ2-3	TRBD1	TGTGCCAGCAGCTTGGGGGACAGGGAATTAGATACGCAGTATTTT	CASSLGDRELDTQYF
many	TRBV12-3/TRBV12-4	TRBJ2-7	TRBD1	TGTGCCAGCAGTTTTAGTTATGACAGGGGGTACGAGCAGTACTTC	CASSFSYDRGYEQYF
many	TRBV7-9	TRBJ1-6	NA	TGTGCCAGCAGCTCAACAGAAAATTCACCCCTCCACTTT	CASSSTENSPLHF
many	TRBV7-6	TRBJ2-2	NA	TGTGCCAGCAGCTTAGACCTTGCCGGGGAGCTGTTTTTT	CASSLDLAGELFF
NA	TRBV3-1	TRBJ2-1	TRBD2	TGTGCCAGCAGCCAAGAAGAAGCGGGAGTCTACAATGAGCAGTTCTTC	CASSQEEAGVYNEQFF
NA	TRBV5-1	TRBJ2-7	NA	TGCGCCAGCAGCTTGGCGTTCATTTCCGAGCAGTACTTC	CASSLAFISEQYF
many	TRBV7-9	TRBJ2-7	TRBD1	TGTGCCAGCAGCCCACTGGACAGGAGGAGCTCCTACGAGCAGTACTTC	CASSPLDRRSSYEQYF
NA	TRBV15	TRBJ1-5	TRBD1	TGTGCCACCAGCAGGTTAGGGACAGGGATAGATCAGCCCCAGCATTTT	CATSRLGTGIDQPQHF
many	TRBV11-2	TRBJ1-1	NA	TGTGCCAGCAGCTTATCTCGGACAGTAAATACTGAAGCTTTCTTT	CASSLSRTVNTEAFF
many	TRBV6-5	TRBJ2-3	TRBD1	TGTGCCAGCAGTCAAACAGGGGGTCGGACAGATACGCAGTATTTT	CASSQTGGRTDTQYF
many	TRBV2	TRBJ1-4	NA	TGTGCCAGCAGTGAGCGCCCCTCGGTGGGTGAAAAACTGTTTTTT	CASSERPSVGEKLFF
NA	TRBV4-1	TRBJ2-7	NA	TGCGCCAGCAGCCAAGTAGAGGGGCCCAACGAGCAGTACTTC	CASSQVEGPNEQYF
NA	TRBV7-9	TRBJ2-5	NA	TGTGCCAGCGGCCCCCCCCCGGGACGAGAAGAGACCCAGTACTTC	CASGPPPGREETQYF
many	TRBV28	TRBJ2-7	NA	TGTGCCAGCAGTTTACCCCCAGGTGAGGGATTGGTCCACGAGCAGTACTTC	CASSLPPGEGLVHEQYF
many	TRBV15	TRBJ1-5	TRBD1	TGTGCCACCACCAACGGGGACAGGGGATCGAGCAATCAGCCCCAGCATTTT	CATTNGDRGSSNQPQHF
few	TRBV5-6	TRBJ1-6	NA	TGTGCCAGCAGCTTGGGGGCAAACAGACCTAATAATTCACCCCTCCACTTT	CASSLGANRPNNSPLHF
NA	TRBV30	TRBJ2-5	TRBD1	TGTGCCGGCCAAGGACAGGCCGGACCTGCAACGGAGACCCAGTACTTC	CAGQGQAGPATETQYF
few	TRBV5-4	TRBJ1-5	NA	TGTGCCAGCAGCCCGGACAGTTATGGCAATCAGCCCCAGCATTTT	CASSPDSYGNQPQHF
few	TRBV15	TRBJ1-5	NA	TGTGCCACCAGCACTTCAGGGAGCGATCAGCCCCAGCATTTT	CATSTSGSDQPQHF
NA	TRBV7-2	TRBJ1-1	NA	TGTGCCAGCAGCTTGGCCCAGGGGCAGAACACTGAAGCTTTCTTT	CASSLAQGQNTEAFF
many	TRBV6-5	TRBJ2-5	TRBD2	TGTGCCAGCAGTTATCTTGGCGCTAGCGGGGTAGAGACCCAGTACTTC	CASSYLGASGVETQYF
few	TRBV12-3/TRBV12-4	TRBJ1-3	NA	TGTGCCAGCAGTCCCCGGCAGGGAGATACTGGAAACACCATATATTTT	CASSPRQGDTGNTIYF
few	TRBV7-9	TRBJ1-2	TRBD1	TGTGCCAGCAGCTTATCCCTCTCGGACAGGGGGGACTATGGCTACACCTTC	CASSLSLSDRGDYGYTF
NA	TRBV5-6	TRBJ1-1	NA	TGTGCCAGCAGCTTGGTTGGGACAATGAACACTGAAGCTTTCTTT	CASSLVGTMNTEAFF
NA	TRBV12-3/TRBV12-4	TRBJ2-7	TRBD2	TGTGCCAGCAGTTCCGGACTAGCAGTCGACGAGCAGTACTTC	CASSSGLAVDEQYF
once	TRBV12-3/TRBV12-4	TRBJ2-1	NA	TGTGCCAGCGGCGGGGACTACAATGAGCAGTTCTTC	CASGGDYNEQFF
many	TRBV6-5	TRBJ2-7	TRBD1	TGTGCCAGCAGTTACCCGGGACAGGGTTCCTACGAGCAGTACTTC	CASSYPGQGSYEQYF
few	TRBV12-3/TRBV12-4	TRBJ1-3	NA	TGTGCCAGCAGTTTATCACGGGCAAAGCTCTCTGGAAACACCATATATTTT	CASSLSRAKLSGNTIYF
NA	TRBV20-1	TRBJ1-6	NA	TGCAGTGCTGGAGATCCGGACACCAGCTCCTATAATTCACCCCTCCACTTT	CSAGDPDTSSYNSPLHF
many	TRBV28	TRBJ1-1	NA	TGTGCCAGCACCTTCGGGGTTGAAGCTTTCTTT	CASTFGVEAFF
many	TRBV7-9	TRBJ1-5	NA	TGTGCCAGCAGCCGAACCAATCAGCCCCAGCATTTT	CASSRTNQPQHF
many	TRBV28	TRBJ2-7	TRBD2	TGTGCCAGCAGTTTTTTAGAAGCGGGGGATTACGAGCAGTACTTC	CASSFLEAGDYEQYF
few	TRBV27	TRBJ2-1	TRBD2	TGTGCCAGCAGTTTTCCGACGGGCGCTAGCGGGAGGGCCGTCTCTGAGCAGTTCTTC	CASSFPTGASGRAVSEQFF
many	TRBV4-1	TRBJ2-7	NA	TGCGCCAGCAGCCACCTACCGGGACTTTTGAGCTTC	CASSHLPGLLSF
few	TRBV5-1	TRBJ2-5	NA	TGCGCCAGCAGCTTGGTAACGGATGAAGAGACCCAGTACTTC	CASSLVTDEETQYF
many	TRBV6-6	TRBJ2-3	TRBD2	TGTGCCAGCAGTGATGGACTAGCGGGGCACACAGATACGCAGTATTTT	CASSDGLAGHTDTQYF
few	TRBV7-2	TRBJ1-1	NA	TGTGCCAGCACCCTGAGGGGTATCCCCTTGAACACTGAAGCTTTCTTT	CASTLRGIPLNTEAFF
few	TRBV12-3/TRBV12-4	TRBJ2-3	TRBD2	TGTGCCAGCAGTTTCTTTAGCGGGGTCACAGATACGCAGTATTTT	CASSFFSGVTDTQYF
few	TRBV7-2	TRBJ2-5	NA	TGTGCCAGCAGCTTAGTAGGGGGGCCTCTTGAGACCCAGTACTTC	CASSLVGGPLETQYF
NA	TRBV7-9	TRBJ1-2	TRBD1	TGTGCCAGCAGCTCCATCGACAGGGGATTCGGAGGCTACACCTTC	CASSSIDRGFGGYTF
few	TRBV4-3	TRBJ1-4	NA	TGCGCCAGCAGCCAGGGACGGGCTAATGAAAAACTGTTTTTT	CASSQGRANEKLFF
many	TRBV5-4	TRBJ2-5	NA	TGTGCCAGCAGCTTGGGGGGGGTCCAAGAGACCCAGTACTTC	CASSLGGVQETQYF
NA	TRBV30	TRBJ1-5	NA	TGTGCCTGGAGTGTACTCGGCGGGCTTAGCAATCAGCCCCAGCATTTT	CAWSVLGGLSNQPQHF
few	TRBV28	TRBJ2-1	NA	TGTGCCAGCAGTTTCAGGGGCGACTCCTACAATGAGCAGTTCTTC	CASSFRGDSYNEQFF
many	TRBV4-1	TRBJ2-7	TRBD1	TGCGCCAGCAGCCATATCCCAGGGGGTCGGGACGAGCAGTACTTC	CASSHIPGGRDEQYF
many	TRBV28	TRBJ1-1	TRBD1	TGTGCCAGCAGTCCGCGGACAGGGGTGACTGAAGCTTTCTTT	CASSPRTGVTEAFF